This T cell receptor (beta chain) was recorded in a study of blood T cell repertoires in COVID-19. Study at large: PBMCs, B-cell-depleted T cells, or T cells were the source of the cDNA or gDNA that made up the material.

Study processing details: Estimates of nucleated cell counts were drawn from the amplification of reference gene primers. Assay: immunoSEQ multiplex PCR; the TCRdb copy retains only in-frame clones and omits some. V, J and clone size were drawn from that table, and D and trimming were deduced from the DNA. This table has approximately 76,000 clones, around nine tenths appearing once. The CDR3 has 14 residues. Trimming cost V 0 bases and J 3 bases, with 6 bases left between them. Germline V gene data show CDR1 as LNHNV and CDR2 as YYDKDF (reference sequence). The rearrangement uses TRBV15 and TRBJ1-5; no reliable D call. Material: peripheral blood. The source of this sequence is a woman in her sixties with acute or convalescent COVID-19. The CDR3: CATSRDQINQPQHF. The CDR3 nucleotides read TGTGCCACCAGCAGAGATCAAATCAATCAGCCCCAGCATTTT.